This entry describes one TCR beta chain. These data are taken from a study of CD8+ T cells in alopecia areata. Study-level background: Treated patients were given 5 to 10 mg oral tofacitinib twice daily.

RNA was extracted and reverse transcribed into cDNA as the sequencing template. Some clones are missing from TCRdb's copy, which holds only in-frame ones; the method was immunoSEQ multiplex PCR. The sample records 150,000 to 200,000 clones, around three fifths being singletons. Treatment indicated: oral pan-JAK inhibitor, 5-10 mg twice daily. PBMC-derived CD4+ and CD8+ T cells were sorted. The CDR3 length is 14 residues. Germline CDR1 reads GTSNPN; CDR2 reads SVGIG (reference sequence). The V gene end was trimmed by 4 bases and the J gene end by 10 bases; junction bases not matched to a gene: 10. This specimen was CD4+ T cells sorted from blood, taken around week 47, from a patient treated with tofacitinib. The source is a human donor with alopecia areata. This rearrangement joins TRBV30 to TRBJ1-6; 7 bases are a match to TRBD1. The chain's CDR3 is CAWNPGQLGSPLHF. For the CDR3, the DNA is TGTGCCTGGAATCCGGGACAGTTAGGGTCACCCCTCCACTTT. The full variable domain, rest sourced from reference TRBV30 and TRBJ1-6, is SQTIHQWPATLVQPVGSPLSLECTVEGTSNPNLYWYRQAAGRGLQLLFYSVGIGQISSEVPQNLSASRPQDRQFILSSKKLLLSDSGFYLCAWNPGQLGSPLHFGNGTRLTVT.